These 5 T cell receptor beta chains originate from one sample sequenced in a study of control samples from healthy donors and cancer patients. The repertoire was sequenced with immunoSEQ multiplex PCR; TCRdb's copy has only in-frame clones and lacks some. The repertoire includes 70,000 or so clones, about 80% of them detected once, and about 26% sits in the top ten. The sample was blood. The receptors here all came from a man aged 45-65 years in good health.

V is TRBV19 and J is TRBJ2-1; 12 bases align to TRBD2. The CDR3 contains 19 residues. Germline CDR1 and CDR2: LNHDA and SQIVND (reference sequence). J was trimmed by 6 bases and V by 6 bases; bases with no gene match: 18. The CDR3 nucleotides are TGTGCCAGTAGCGCCCTAGCGGGGGGGCCCGGGGCAGCGAGCAATGAGCAGTTCTTC. It yields the protein CASSALAGGPGAASNEQFF. Full variable domain (remainder filled in from reference TRBV19 and TRBJ2-1): DGGITQSPKYLFRKEGQNVTLSCEQNLNHDAMYWYRQDPGQGLRLIYYSQIVNDFQKGDIAEGYSVSREKKESFPLTVTSAQKNPTAFYLCASSALAGGPGAASNEQFFGPGTRLTVL.

The chain couples TRBV19 to TRBJ2-2; possibly TRBD2 for D (5 bases). The CDR3 consists of 14 residues. Germline V gives CDR1 LNHDA, CDR2 SQIVND (reference sequence). The germline V and J ends were trimmed by 7 bases and 6 bases, with 15 bases remaining between them. The CDR3 bases are TGTGCCAGTACTGAGAGGGTATGGGCCGGGGAGCTGTTTTTT. Its protein is CASTERVWAGELFF.

The J gene is TRBJ2-1, the V gene TRBV4-3, with D possibly TRBD1 on 5 matching bases. V lost 0 bases to trimming and J lost 6 bases, with 12 bases between them. This CDR3 region has 15 residues. Germline V gene lookup returns CDR1 LGHNA and CDR2 YSLEER. The CDR3 DNA sequence: TGCGCCAGCAGCCAAGAAGGTAGCACAGGCAATGAGCAGTTCTTC. As protein: CASSQEGSTGNEQFF.

The V and J genes are TRBV21-1 and TRBJ2-7; TRBD1, the table's D call, lacks a check against the DNA. TRBV21-1 represents a pseudogene. The CDR3 has 17 amino acids. CDR3 sequence: CASNRGTGDVSSYEQYF. The CDR3 DNA reads TGTGCCAGCAATCGAGGGACAGGGGATGTCTCGTCCTACGAGCAGTACTTC.

The chain couples TRBV7-2 to TRBJ2-7; TRBD2 might be the D (6 bases). Trimming cost V 3 bases and J 3 bases, with 12 bases left between them. Germline CDR1 reads SGHTA; CDR2 reads FQGNSA. CDR3 length: 14 amino acids. The CDR3, as DNA: TGTGCCAGCAGCTTCCCGGGAGCGGGCTACGAGCAGTACTTC. Translating gives CASSFPGAGYEQYF.